The clone carrying this T cell receptor (beta chain) came up once. These data are taken from a study of blood T cell repertoires in COVID-19. Across the study: Researchers got acute and convalescent COVID-19 samples from the United States, Italy and Spain. T cells, B-cell-depleted T cells, or PBMCs provided the cDNA or gDNA that served as material.

Germline V gene sequence: CDR1 MRHNA, CDR2 SNTAGT. Trimming shortened V by 4 bases and J by 1 base, and 13 bases separated the two germline ends. This CDR3 has 15 residues. Per the study methods: Amplification with reference gene primers provided the estimates of nucleated cell counts. Measured with immunoSEQ multiplex PCR; TCRdb has only the in-frame clones, and not every one. V and J calls and clone size are as listed in that table; D and trimming were resolved from the DNA. This sample carries some 130,000 clones, about 86% of them seen once, and the ten largest clones take approximately 9.1%. The TCR originated in a woman aged 55-75 years with active or convalescent COVID-19. The chain couples TRBV6-4 to TRBJ2-5; D is possibly TRBD1 (7 bases). Sequences were obtained from peripheral blood. The CDR3 loop is CASSGGDSSQETQYF. CDR3 coding DNA: TGTGCCAGCAGTGGCGGGGACAGCTCCCAAGAGACCCAGTACTTC.